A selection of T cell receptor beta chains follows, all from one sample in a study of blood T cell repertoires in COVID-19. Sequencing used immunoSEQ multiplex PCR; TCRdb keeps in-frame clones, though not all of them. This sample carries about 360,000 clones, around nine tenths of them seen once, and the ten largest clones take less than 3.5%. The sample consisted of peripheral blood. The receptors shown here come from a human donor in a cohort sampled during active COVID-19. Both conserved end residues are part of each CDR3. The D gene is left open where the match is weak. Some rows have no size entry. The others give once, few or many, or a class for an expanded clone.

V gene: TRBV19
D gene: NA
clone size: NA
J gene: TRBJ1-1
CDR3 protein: CASRSVDGRNTEAFF
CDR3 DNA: TGTGCCAGTAGATCGGTCGACGGGAGAAACACTGAAGCTTTCTTT

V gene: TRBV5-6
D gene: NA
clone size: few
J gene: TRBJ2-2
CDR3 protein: CASSYASRWDTGELFF
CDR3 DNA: TGTGCCAGCAGCTACGCTAGCCGTTGGGACACCGGGGAGCTGTTTTTT

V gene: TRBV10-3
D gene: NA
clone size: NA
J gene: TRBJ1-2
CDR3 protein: CAIRYRAPENYGYTF
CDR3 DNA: TGTGCCATCAGATACAGGGCCCCAGAAAACTATGGCTACACCTTC

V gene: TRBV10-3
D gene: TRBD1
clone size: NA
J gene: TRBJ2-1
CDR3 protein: CAISAGTGIGHEQFF
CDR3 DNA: TGTGCCATCAGCGCCGGGACAGGGATTGGCCATGAGCAGTTCTTC

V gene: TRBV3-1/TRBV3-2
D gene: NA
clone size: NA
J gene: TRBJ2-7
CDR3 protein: CASSQGVQGWAYEQYF
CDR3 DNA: TGTGCCAGCAGCCAAGGGGTTCAGGGATGGGCCTACGAGCAGTACTTC

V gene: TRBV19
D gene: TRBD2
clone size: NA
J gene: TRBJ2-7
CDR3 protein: CASSILGTNYEQYF
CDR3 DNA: TGTGCCAGTAGTATACTAGGGACTAACTACGAGCAGTACTTC

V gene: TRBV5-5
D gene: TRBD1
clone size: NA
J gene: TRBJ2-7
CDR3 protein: CASSTGQVHSYEQYF
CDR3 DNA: TGTGCCAGCAGCACCGGACAGGTACACTCCTACGAGCAGTACTTC

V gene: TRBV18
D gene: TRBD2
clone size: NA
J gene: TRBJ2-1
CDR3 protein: CASSPLLAGGPSSYNEQFF
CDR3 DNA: TGTGCCAGCTCACCTCTTCTAGCGGGAGGCCCCAGCTCCTACAATGAGCAGTTCTTC

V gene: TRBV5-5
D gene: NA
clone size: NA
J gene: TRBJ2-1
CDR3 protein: CASSQTGFRDEQFF
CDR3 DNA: TGTGCCAGCAGCCAAACAGGGTTTCGGGATGAGCAGTTCTTC

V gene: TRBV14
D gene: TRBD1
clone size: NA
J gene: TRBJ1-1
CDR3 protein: CASSPQTGTNTEAFF
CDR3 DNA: TGTGCCAGCAGCCCTCAGACAGGGACAAACACTGAAGCTTTCTTT

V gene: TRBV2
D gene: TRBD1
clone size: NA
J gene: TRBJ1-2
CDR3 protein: CASTMDRGAYGYTF
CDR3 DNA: TGTGCCAGCACTATGGACAGGGGTGCCTATGGCTACACCTTC

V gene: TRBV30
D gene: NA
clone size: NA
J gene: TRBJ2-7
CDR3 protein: CAWSVSAGRGTYEQYF
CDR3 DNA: TGTGCCTGGAGTGTATCCGCGGGACGGGGGACCTACGAGCAGTACTTC

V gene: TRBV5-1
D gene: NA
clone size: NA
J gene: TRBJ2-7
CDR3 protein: CASSRTRDYEQYF
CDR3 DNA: TGCGCCAGCAGCCGCACTAGAGACTACGAGCAGTACTTC

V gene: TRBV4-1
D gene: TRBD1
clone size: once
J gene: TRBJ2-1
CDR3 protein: CASSQKGAIREQFF
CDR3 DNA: TGCGCCAGCAGCCAAAAGGGGGCAATCCGTGAGCAGTTCTTC

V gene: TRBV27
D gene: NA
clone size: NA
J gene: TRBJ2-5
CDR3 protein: CASSGGGRETQYF
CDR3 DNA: TGTGCCAGCAGTGGGGGGGGCCGGGAGACCCAGTACTTC

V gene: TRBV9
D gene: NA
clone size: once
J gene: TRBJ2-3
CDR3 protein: CASSVQGSSDTQYF
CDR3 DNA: TGTGCCAGCAGCGTACAGGGCTCCTCAGATACGCAGTATTTT

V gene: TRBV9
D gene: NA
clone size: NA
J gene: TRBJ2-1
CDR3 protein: CASSAHPTGVGYNEQFF
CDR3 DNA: TGTGCCAGCAGCGCTCACCCCACGGGGGTGGGTTACAATGAGCAGTTCTTC

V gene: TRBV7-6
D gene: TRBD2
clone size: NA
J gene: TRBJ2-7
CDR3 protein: CASSSRWRGGTYEQYF
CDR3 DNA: TGTGCCAGCAGCTCCAGGTGGCGGGGGGGGACCTACGAGCAGTACTTC

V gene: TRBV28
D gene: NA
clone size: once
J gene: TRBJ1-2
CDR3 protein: CASRTGLYGYTF
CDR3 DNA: TGTGCCAGCAGGACAGGCCTCTATGGCTACACCTTC

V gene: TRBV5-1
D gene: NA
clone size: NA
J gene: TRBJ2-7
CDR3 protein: CASSFLQGSEQYF
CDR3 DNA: TGCGCCAGCAGCTTTTTGCAGGGAAGCGAGCAGTACTTC

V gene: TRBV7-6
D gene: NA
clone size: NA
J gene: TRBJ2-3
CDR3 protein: CASSLETGPSTDTQYF
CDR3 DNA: TGTGCCAGCAGCTTAGAAACAGGGCCCAGCACAGATACGCAGTATTTT

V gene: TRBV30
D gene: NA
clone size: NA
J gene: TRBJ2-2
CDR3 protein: CAWSVLLAGELFF
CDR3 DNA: TGTGCCTGGAGTGTACTTTTGGCCGGGGAGCTGTTTTTT

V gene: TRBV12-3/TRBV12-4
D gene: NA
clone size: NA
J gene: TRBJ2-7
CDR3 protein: CASSLGRDTYF
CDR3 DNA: TGTGCCAGCAGTTTAGGCCGGGACACGTACTTC

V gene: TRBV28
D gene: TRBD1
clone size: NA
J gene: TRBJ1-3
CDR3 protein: CASSALGGQSYGNTIYF
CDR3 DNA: TGTGCCAGCAGTGCTTTAGGGGGACAGTCCTATGGAAACACCATATATTTT

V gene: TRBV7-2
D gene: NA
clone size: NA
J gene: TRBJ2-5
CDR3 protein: CASSPRGAQETQYF
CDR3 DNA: TGTGCCAGCAGCCCTCGGGGGGCCCAAGAGACCCAGTACTTC

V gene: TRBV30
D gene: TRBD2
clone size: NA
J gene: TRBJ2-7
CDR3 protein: CAWTAGLAGTYEQYF
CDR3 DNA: TGTGCCTGGACCGCTGGGCTAGCGGGGACCTACGAGCAGTACTTC

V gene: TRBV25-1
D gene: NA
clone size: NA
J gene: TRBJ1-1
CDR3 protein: CASSPPNGGITEAFF
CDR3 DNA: TGTGCCAGCAGTCCCCCCAACGGCGGGATCACTGAAGCTTTCTTT

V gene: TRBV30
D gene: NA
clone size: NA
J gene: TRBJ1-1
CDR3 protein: CAWVGGSAEAFF
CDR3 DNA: TGTGCCTGGGTGGGGGGGAGCGCCGAAGCTTTCTTT

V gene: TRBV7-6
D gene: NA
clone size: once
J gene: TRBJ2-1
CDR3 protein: CASSYRRSSSYNEQFF
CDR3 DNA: TGTGCCAGCAGCTATCGACGGTCTAGCTCCTACAATGAGCAGTTCTTC

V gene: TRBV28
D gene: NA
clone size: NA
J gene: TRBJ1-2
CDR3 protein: CASSSERNYGYTF
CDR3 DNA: TGTGCCAGCAGTTCGGAGAGAAACTATGGCTACACCTTC

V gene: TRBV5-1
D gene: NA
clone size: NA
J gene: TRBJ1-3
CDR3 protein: CASSPGLGAGNTIYF
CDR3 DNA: TGCGCCAGCAGCCCAGGCTTGGGGGCAGGAAACACCATATATTTT

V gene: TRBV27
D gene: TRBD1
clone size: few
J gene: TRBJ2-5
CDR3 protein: CASTKQGGQETQYF
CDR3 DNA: TGTGCCAGCACCAAACAGGGGGGCCAGGAGACCCAGTACTTC